This T cell receptor beta chain was identified during a study of tumor and adjacent non-tumor tissue in lung cancer. Turning to the study itself: Patients were aged about 30 to 80, some 10 men and about 5 women, stage I to III. On average, productive TCRbeta reads reached around 4 million per sample.

This CDR3 spans 16 amino acids. CDR1 is ENHRY and CDR2 is SYGVKD in the germline V gene. Comments on this clonotype: At one end the junction does not follow the germline gene, possibly because of a read error.

RNA was extracted from bulk tissue without any cell sorting. Distant lung tissue was collected more than 3 cm away from the tumor edge. A modified ARM-PCR protocol with three rounds of nested PCR amplified TCRbeta. One entry per CDR3 protein, called by TCRdb with MiXCR from the multiplex PCR reads. The data contain about 90,000 distinct CDR3 sequences, approximately 73% of them singletons. The chain is built from TRBV10-3 and TRBJ2-2; 14 nucleotides align to TRBD2. Sequencing input: distant non-tumor lung tissue. This sequence was found in a woman aged 45-65 years with non-small cell lung cancer. CDR3 protein: CAISGGTSGGVGEPFF. CDR3 sequence (DNA): TGTGCCATCAGTGGAGGGACTAGCGGGGGCGTTGGGGAGCCGTTTTTT.